This T cell receptor (beta chain) was sequenced in a study of blood T cell repertoires in COVID-19. Study details: Donors in the United States, Italy and Spain gave samples during acute or convalescent COVID-19. The analysed material was cDNA or gDNA that came from T cells, B-cell-depleted T cells, or PBMCs.

The table came from immunoSEQ multiplex PCR; TCRdb's copy has only in-frame clones and leaves some out. The sample shows about 210,000 clones, 75% to 85% of them seen only once. The CDR3 has 14 residues. V was pared by 5 bases and J by 4 bases, with 5 bases of the junction left unmatched. Germline V gene data show CDR1 as GTSNPN and CDR2 as SVGIG (reference sequence). Sequenced input: peripheral blood. This chain connects TRBV30 to TRBJ1-3, with 10 bases matching TRBD1. The clonotype was recovered from a woman aged 70 to 79 with COVID-19, enrolled during active disease. As DNA, the CDR3 is TGTGCCTGGTGCCGGGACAGGGGAGGAAACACCATATATTTT. This codes for CAWCRDRGGNTIYF.